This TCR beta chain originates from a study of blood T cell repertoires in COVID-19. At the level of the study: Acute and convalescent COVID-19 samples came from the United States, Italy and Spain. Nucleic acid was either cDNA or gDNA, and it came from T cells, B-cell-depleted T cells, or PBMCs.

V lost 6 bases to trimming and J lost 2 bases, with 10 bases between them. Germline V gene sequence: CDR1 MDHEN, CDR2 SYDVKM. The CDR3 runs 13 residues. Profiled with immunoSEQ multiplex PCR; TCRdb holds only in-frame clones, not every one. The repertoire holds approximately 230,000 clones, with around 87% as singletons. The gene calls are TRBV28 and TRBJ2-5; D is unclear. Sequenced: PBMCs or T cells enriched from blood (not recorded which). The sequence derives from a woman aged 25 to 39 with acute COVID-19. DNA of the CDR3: TGTGCCAGCAGCTCCCCCCCGCAAGAGACCCAGTACTTC. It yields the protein CASSSPPQETQYF.